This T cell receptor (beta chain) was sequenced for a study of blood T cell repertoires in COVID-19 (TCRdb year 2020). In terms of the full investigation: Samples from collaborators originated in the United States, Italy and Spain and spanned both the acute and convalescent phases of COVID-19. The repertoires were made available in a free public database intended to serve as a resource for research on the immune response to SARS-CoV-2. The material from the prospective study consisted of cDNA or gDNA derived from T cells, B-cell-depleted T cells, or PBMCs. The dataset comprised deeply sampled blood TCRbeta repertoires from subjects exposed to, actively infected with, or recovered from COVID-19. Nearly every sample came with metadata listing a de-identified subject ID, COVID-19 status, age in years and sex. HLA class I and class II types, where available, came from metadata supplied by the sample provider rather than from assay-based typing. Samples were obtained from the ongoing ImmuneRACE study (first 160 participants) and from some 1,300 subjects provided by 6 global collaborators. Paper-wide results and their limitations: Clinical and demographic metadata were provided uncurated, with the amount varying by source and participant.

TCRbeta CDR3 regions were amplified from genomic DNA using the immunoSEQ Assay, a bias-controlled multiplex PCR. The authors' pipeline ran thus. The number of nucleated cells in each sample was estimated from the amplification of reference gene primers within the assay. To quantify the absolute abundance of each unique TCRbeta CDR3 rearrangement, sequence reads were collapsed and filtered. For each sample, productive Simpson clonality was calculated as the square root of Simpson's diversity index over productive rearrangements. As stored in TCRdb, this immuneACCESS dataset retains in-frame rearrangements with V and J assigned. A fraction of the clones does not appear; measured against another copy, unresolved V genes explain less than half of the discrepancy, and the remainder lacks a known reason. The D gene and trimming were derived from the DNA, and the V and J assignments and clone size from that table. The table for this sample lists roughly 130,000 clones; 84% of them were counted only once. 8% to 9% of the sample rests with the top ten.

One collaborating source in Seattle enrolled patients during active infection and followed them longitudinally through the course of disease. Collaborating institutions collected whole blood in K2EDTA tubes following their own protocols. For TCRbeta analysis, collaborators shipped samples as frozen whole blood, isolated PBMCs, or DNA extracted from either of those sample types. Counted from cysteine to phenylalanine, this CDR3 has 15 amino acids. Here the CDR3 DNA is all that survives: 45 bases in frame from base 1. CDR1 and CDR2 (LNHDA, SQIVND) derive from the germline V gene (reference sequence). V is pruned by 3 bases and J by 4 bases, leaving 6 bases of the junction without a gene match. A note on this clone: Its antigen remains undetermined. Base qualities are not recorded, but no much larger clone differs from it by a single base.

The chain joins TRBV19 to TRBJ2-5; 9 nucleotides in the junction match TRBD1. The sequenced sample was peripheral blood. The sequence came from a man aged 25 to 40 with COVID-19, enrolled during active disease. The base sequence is TGTGCCAGTAGTATCCGGGACAGGGAAGGAGAGACCCAGTACTTC. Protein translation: CASSIRDREGETQYF.